The next 26 T cell receptor beta chains were all read from a single sample in a study of molecular identifiers for immune sequencing clone quantification. One entry per CDR3 protein results from TCRdb running MiXCR on the PCR reads. The sample has about half a million distinct CDR3 sequences; roughly 24% are singletons. What was sequenced was naive CD8+ T cells from blood, with Jurkat cell RNA spiked in. The subset is: FACS-sorted CD8+CD4-CCR7+CD45RA+ naive T cells. All receptors come from a human donor in good health. Some libraries in this study had Jurkat cell RNA spiked in.

This clonotype was observed a handful of times. This rearrangement joins TRBV6-5 to TRBJ2-2; D gene uncertain. There are 14 residues in the CDR3. Trimming removed 2 bases at V and 1 base at J, with 5 bases between. In germline, CDR1 is MNHEY, CDR2 SVGAGI. DNA of the CDR3: TGTGCCAGCAGTTACGGCCTGAACACCGGGGAGCTGTTTTTT. It yields the protein CASSYGLNTGELFF.

This clonotype occurred many times. This chain links TRBV24-1 with TRBJ2-2, with 8 bases matching TRBD1. Germline V gene lookup returns CDR1 KGHDR and CDR2 SFDVKD. V shed 9 bases, J shed 4 bases, and the junction held 3 bases outside the gene matches. The CDR3 runs to 13 residues. CDR3 sequence reads: CATGTGGTGELFF. For the CDR3, the DNA is TGTGCCACCGGAACAGGGGGCACCGGGGAGCTGTTTTTT.

On this clonotype itself: A much larger clone lies one base from this, so it may be a read error. The chain employs TRBV6-2 or TRBV6-3 and TRBJ2-3; perhaps D is TRBD1 or TRBD2 (5 bases each). The CDR3 is 14 residues long. The V end lost 5 bases, the J end lost 2 bases, and 11 bases lay between the germline ends. Germline V lookup: CDR1 MNHEY, CDR2 SVGEGT. The CDR3 protein is CASSGDPDTDTQYF. CDR3 nucleotide sequence: TGTGCCAGCAGTGGGGACCCAGACACAGATACGCAGTATTTT.

This clonotype appeared many times. The chain joins TRBV7-2 to TRBJ1-1; possibly TRBD1 for D (6 bases). V lost 5 bases, J lost 5 bases, and 21 bases lay in between. This CDR3 is built from 16 residues. Germline CDR1 and CDR2: SGHTA and FQGNSA. Written as DNA, the CDR3 is TGTGCCAGCAGCATACCGGACAGCCATCCGTTGACTGAAGCTTTCTTT. This gives the protein CASSIPDSHPLTEAFF. The entire variable domain, with the rest obtained from reference TRBV7-2 and TRBJ1-1, is as follows: GAGVSQSPSNKVTEKGKDVELRCDPISGHTALYWYRQSLGQGLEFLIYFQGNSAPDKSGLPSDRFSAERTGGSVSTLTIQRTQQEDSAVYLCASSIPDSHPLTEAFFGQGTRLTVV.

The gene calls are TRBV9 and TRBJ1-1, with TRBD1 matching 10 bases. The CDR3 consists of 15 residues. The J segment lost 4 bases and the V segment lost 0 bases, leaving 3 bases of the junction unmatched. Germline lookup yields CDR1 SGDLS and CDR2 YYNGEE. The CDR3 DNA reads as TGTGCCAGCAGCGTAGAGGGACAGGGGAGCACTGAAGCTTTCTTT. Protein sequence: CASSVEGQGSTEAFF.

This clonotype was detected a few times. V and J are TRBV6-2 or TRBV6-3 and TRBJ2-6, with unresolved D. The germline V and J ends were trimmed by 5 bases and 6 bases, with 11 bases remaining between them. This CDR3 is built from 14 residues. Looked up from germline, CDR1 is MNHEY and CDR2 is SVGEGT. The DNA for the CDR3 is TGTGCCAGCAGTCCTGCTTCTTCGGCCAACGTCCTGACTTTC. It specifies CASSPASSANVLTF.

Details on this clonotype: A much larger clone sits a single nucleotide away, making a read error possible. The V and J genes are TRBV27 and TRBJ2-6, with D perhaps given as TRBD1 or TRBD2 (5 bases each). CDR3 length: 16 amino acids. Germline V gene lookup returns CDR1 MNHEY and CDR2 SMNVEV (reference sequence). CDR3 protein: CASSLLGVDGAIVLTF. CDR3 coding DNA: TGTGCCAGCAGTTTATTAGGGGTTGACGGGGCCATCGTCCTGACTTTC.

Details on this clonotype: One junction end does not reproduce the germline sequence, and a read error may be involved. The chain is built from TRBV7-9 and TRBJ1-3; 7 bases agree with TRBD1. The CDR3 is made up of 17 amino acids. CDR1 is SEHNR and CDR2 is FQNEAQ in the germline V gene (reference sequence). CDR3: CASSLGDSSFSGNTMYF. The CDR3 bases are TGTGCCAGCAGCTTAGGGGACAGTTCGTTCTCTGGAAACACCATGTATTTT. The full variable domain, completed using reference TRBV7-9 and TRBJ1-3, is DTGVSQNPRHKITKRGQNVTFRCDPISEHNRLYWYRQTLGQGPEFLTYFQNEAQLEKSRLLSDRFSAERPKGSFSTLEIQRTEQGDSAMYLCASSLGDSSFSGNTMYFGEGSWLTVV.

The V call is TRBV20-1, the J call TRBJ2-7, with D hard to call. This CDR3 is 13 amino acids long. CDR1 and CDR2 (germline): DFQATT, SNEGSKA (reference sequence). Trimming shortened V by 5 bases and J by 0 bases, and 11 bases separated the two germline ends. CDR3 residues: CSARALSSYEQYF. In DNA form, the CDR3 reads TGCAGTGCTCGGGCCCTTAGCTCCTACGAGCAGTACTTC.

The rearrangement links TRBV9 to TRBJ1-2; tentative D call: TRBD1 (5 bases). The V and J ends lost 0 bases and 4 bases respectively, with 13 bases between them. This CDR3 has 15 residues. The germline CDR1 and CDR2 sequences are SGDLS and YYNGEE. CDR3 sequence (DNA): TGTGCCAGCAGCGTAGCGCTGGGGGAGGTCTATGGCTACACCTTC. This sequence encodes CASSVALGEVYGYTF.

This chain links TRBV20-1 with TRBJ2-1; TRBD1 or TRBD2 may be the D gene (5 bases each). V lost 3 bases to trimming and J lost 5 bases, with 8 bases between them. The CDR3 sequence is 12 residues long. CDR1 is DFQATT, CDR2 SNEGSKA, per germline (reference sequence). CDR3 loop: CSASLGDNEQFF. DNA of the CDR3: TGCAGTGCTAGTCTGGGGGACAATGAGCAGTTCTTC.

This clonotype was counted between two and nine times. CDR3 nucleotide sequence: TGTGCCAGCAGCCCAGCCGGGACTAGCGGGGGTTTCGAGCAGTACTTC. This codes for CASSPAGTSGGFEQYF. This chain uses TRBV25-1 with TRBJ2-7; 14 bases agree with TRBD2. The J segment lost 6 bases and the V segment lost 6 bases, leaving 10 bases of the junction unmatched. The CDR3 is 16 amino acids. The germline V gene encodes CDR1 MGHDK and CDR2 SYGVNS.

This clonotype was found many times. The J gene is TRBJ2-3, the V gene TRBV5-1; no clear D gene. This CDR3 comprises 13 residues. Germline-derived CDR1 and CDR2 are SGHRS and YFSETQ. Trimming left V 5 bases short and J 1 base short, with 8 bases between. CDR3 sequence: CASRVYGTDTQYF. CDR3 DNA sequence: TGCGCCAGCAGAGTTTACGGCACAGATACGCAGTATTTT.

The genes are TRBV2 and TRBJ2-5; the match to TRBD1 covers 7 bases. With V trimmed by 6 bases and J by 4 bases, 8 bases remained unmatched. There are 14 residues in the CDR3. Germline lookup yields CDR1 SNHLY and CDR2 FYNNEI. This chain's CDR3 is CASRGGQGVETQYF. As DNA, the CDR3 is TGTGCCAGCAGAGGGGGCCAGGGAGTAGAGACCCAGTACTTC.

In DNA, the CDR3 is TGTGCCAGCAGCTTGTACAGCGGGGGACTCGATGAGCAGTTCTTC. As protein: CASSLYSGGLDEQFF. The chain combines TRBV5-4 with TRBJ2-1; 8 bases are shared with TRBD2. This CDR3 region has 15 residues. The V segment lost 1 base and the J segment 8 bases; nucleotides outside the gene matches: 8. Germline-derived CDR1 and CDR2 are SGHNT and YYREEE (reference sequence).

V gene TRBV30 combines with J gene TRBJ1-2, with D unresolved. The germline V and J ends were trimmed by 0 bases and 5 bases, with 10 bases remaining between them. This CDR3 has 13 residues. Germline V gene lookup returns CDR1 GTSNPN and CDR2 SVGIG (reference sequence). Here the CDR3 DNA reads TGTGCCTGGAGTGTATTGGCTGAATATGGCTACACCTTC. Translated: CAWSVLAEYGYTF.

This clonotype was counted between two and nine times. The rearrangement links TRBV30 to TRBJ2-7; the match to TRBD1 covers 12 bases. The CDR3 loop spans 14 amino acids. V lost 3 bases and J lost 6; bases outside the gene matches: 6. Germline V gene lookup returns CDR1 GTSNPN and CDR2 SVGIG (reference sequence). CDR3 in amino acids: CAWSPGQGAGEQYF. In DNA form, the CDR3 reads TGTGCCTGGAGCCCGGGACAGGGGGCCGGCGAGCAGTACTTC.

V usage is TRBV27 and J usage is TRBJ2-7; 7 bases fit TRBD2. Trimming took 2 bases from V and 3 from J; bases not matched to a gene: 4. CDR1 and CDR2 (germline): MNHEY, SMNVEV (reference sequence). The CDR3 spans 14 residues. The CDR3 nucleotides are TGTGCCAGCAGTTTAGGGACTACCATCTACGAGCAGTACTTC. It encodes CASSLGTTIYEQYF.

This clonotype was counted only a few times. The rearrangement links TRBV25-1 to TRBJ1-4, with TRBD1 as a possible D gene (5 bases). Trimming left V 2 bases short and J 4 bases short, with 11 bases between. This CDR3 spans 15 amino acids. Germline V gene lookup returns CDR1 MGHDK and CDR2 SYGVNS. The CDR3 is CASSEVGRSNEKLFF. In DNA, the CDR3 is TGTGCCAGCAGTGAAGTGGGACGGAGTAATGAAAAACTGTTTTTT. The full variable domain, its missing parts supplied by reference TRBV25-1 and TRBJ1-4, is EADIYQTPRYLVIGTGKKITLECSQTMGHDKMYWYQQDPGMELHLIHYSYGVNSTEKGDLSSESTVSRIRTEHFPLTLESARPSHTSQYLCASSEVGRSNEKLFFGSGTQLSVL.

CDR3 amino acids: CASNTQTLAGGSTDTQYF. The CDR3 region has the DNA TGTGCCAGCAATACCCAAACACTAGCGGGAGGAAGCACAGATACGCAGTATTTT. The V gene is TRBV28, the J gene TRBJ2-3; TRBD2 matches at 12 bases. Germline CDR1 MDHEN, CDR2 SYDVKM. The junction had 11 bases not matched to a gene; V was cut back by 7 bases and J by 0 bases. The CDR3 extends over 18 amino acids.

This clonotype was seen more than once but under ten times. One base away lies a much larger clone, so this may be a sequencing read error. The chain couples TRBV7-9 to TRBJ1-1; tentatively, D is TRBD1 (6 bases). This CDR3 spans 15 amino acids. CDR1 is SEHNR and CDR2 is FQNEAQ in the germline V gene (reference sequence). The CDR3 is CASSLVVGGAGEALF. The CDR3 nucleotides read TGTGCCAGCAGCTTAGTCGTGGGGGGCGCTGGGGAAGCTCTCTTT.

The rearrangement uses TRBV11-2 and TRBJ2-7, with 10 bases lining up with TRBD1. With 4 bases clipped from V and 3 bases from J, the junction kept 9 bases outside the gene matches. The CDR3 has 16 residues. The germline gives CDR1 SGHAT, CDR2 FQNNGV. The CDR3 protein is CASSSDAGTGDYEQYF. The CDR3 DNA follows: TGTGCCAGCAGCTCCGACGCCGGGACAGGGGACTACGAGCAGTACTTC. Full variable domain (rest looked up from reference TRBV11-2 and TRBJ2-7): EAGVAQSPRYKIIEKRQSVAFWCNPISGHATLYWYQQILGQGPKLLIQFQNNGVVDDSQLPKDRFSAERLKGVDSTLKIQPAKLEDSAVYLCASSSDAGTGDYEQYFGPGTRLTVT.

This clonotype was observed a handful of times. With a much larger clone just one base away, this may be a read error. V gene TRBV7-9 combines with J gene TRBJ2-7; the D is unclear. Germline loops: CDR1 SEHNR, CDR2 FQNEAQ (reference sequence). The CDR3 is 10 residues long. CDR3 protein: CARSRTEQYF. CDR3 coding DNA: TGTGCCCGCAGCCGGACGGAGCAGTACTTC.

This clonotype was counted many times. The V gene is TRBV6-1, the J gene TRBJ2-7; no clear D gene. V dropped 5 bases and J dropped 6 bases, with 20 bases sitting between them. The CDR3 extends over 15 amino acids. CDR1 MNHNS and CDR2 SASEGT come from the germline V gene. This CDR3 is CASSPSLSVASEQYF. Written as DNA, the CDR3 is TGTGCCAGCAGTCCCTCGTTAAGTGTGGCGAGCGAGCAGTACTTC.

The V and J genes are TRBV4-3 and TRBJ1-2; D gene uncertain. Germline CDR1 is LGHNA and CDR2 is YSLEER. CDR3 length: 15 amino acids. The V end lost 3 bases, the J end lost 2 bases, and 13 bases lay between the germline ends. The CDR3 region is CASSHDTQLNYGYTF. The CDR3 DNA is TGCGCCAGCAGCCATGATACGCAGTTAAACTATGGCTACACCTTC.

The chain recombines TRBV7-9 with TRBJ2-1, with D hard to call. Trimming removed 4 bases at V and 0 bases at J, with 10 bases between. Looked up from germline, CDR1 is SEHNR and CDR2 is FQNEAQ (reference sequence). The CDR3 sequence is 15 residues long. The CDR3 nucleotides are TGTGCCAGCAGCTCGACTCCAAGCTCCTACAATGAGCAGTTCTTC. Residues: CASSSTPSSYNEQFF.